The next 23 T cell receptor beta chains were all read from a single sample in a study of blood T cells in healthy people across ages. PCR was performed a second time for roughly 7 to 11 cycles using a sample-barcoded 5' primer and a J-beta primer mix. One entry per CDR3 protein results from TCRdb running MiXCR on the 5' RACE reads. The table lists about 1.8 million distinct CDR3 sequences, 49% of them singletons. Sequencing was carried out using blood. Receptors originate from a woman between 40 and 55 years old in good health.

The chain joins TRBV12-3 or TRBV12-4 to TRBJ2-7; no clear D. The CDR3 extends over 13 amino acids. Trimming cost V 6 bases and J 1 base, with 10 bases left between them. CDR3 coding DNA: TGTGCCAGCAGGCTGGGTCGATCCTACGAGCAGTACTTC. This translates into CASRLGRSYEQYF.

The gene calls are TRBV9 and TRBJ2-1, with TRBD2 identical over 13 bases. V was pared by 0 bases and J by 4 bases, with 1 base of the junction left unmatched. Germline values: CDR1 SGDLS, CDR2 YYNGEE. This CDR3 has 16 amino acids. This CDR3 is CASSVGGLAGYNEQFF. The CDR3 nucleotides read TGTGCCAGCAGCGTAGGGGGACTAGCGGGGTACAATGAGCAGTTCTTC.

V is TRBV28 and J is TRBJ1-2, with D maybe TRBD1 (6 bases). Germline V gives CDR1 MDHEN, CDR2 SYDVKM. V was pared by 1 base and J by 2 bases, with 11 bases between. The CDR3 is 15 residues long. The CDR3 sequence: CASSLFRDINYGYTF. The DNA of the CDR3 is TGTGCCAGCAGTTTATTCCGGGACATCAACTATGGCTACACCTTC.

For the CDR3, the DNA is TGCGCCAGCAGCCAAAGACTCGGACAGGCCTACGAGCAGTACTTC. It yields the protein CASSQRLGQAYEQYF. The chain has TRBV4-3 and TRBJ2-7; 7 nucleotides line up with TRBD1. From germline, CDR1 is LGHNA and CDR2 YSLEER. The CDR3 runs to 15 residues. V lost 2 bases to trimming and J lost 2 bases; unmatched junction nucleotides: 6.

This clonotype appeared a few times. This chain connects TRBV6-2 or TRBV6-3 to TRBJ2-1; D ambiguous. V was shortened by 6 bases and J by 4 bases, with 19 bases between the two germline ends. The CDR3 is 16 residues long. Germline V gene data show CDR1 as MNHEY and CDR2 as SVGEGT. Written as DNA, the CDR3 is TGTGCCAGCAGCCTATCCCCCGGTAATTATTACAATGAGCAGTTCTTC. Residues: CASSLSPGNYYNEQFF.

The sample holds many counts of this clonotype. This chain uses TRBV7-2 with TRBJ2-7, with unresolved D. This CDR3 comprises 12 residues. In germline, CDR1 is SGHTA, CDR2 FQGNSA. V was shortened by 4 bases and J by 4 bases, with 8 bases between the two germline ends. CDR3 in DNA: TGTGCCAGCAGCTCCCCCTTATACGAGCAGTACTTC. Translation: CASSSPLYEQYF.

The rearrangement links TRBV6-6 to TRBJ1-5; no clear D gene. CDR1 and CDR2 from the germline V gene are MNHNY and SVGAGI (reference sequence). V lost 2 bases, J lost 10 bases, and 18 bases lay in between. The CDR3 totals 15 residues. The CDR3 bases are TGTGCCAGCAGTTACCGTCACCGGGATCGAAGCCCCCAGCATTTT. Residues: CASSYRHRDRSPQHF.

The chain combines TRBV20-1 with TRBJ2-5; D is possibly TRBD2 (5 bases). The tail of the sequence fits TRBJ2-7 better, so the J call may be wrong. The germline V gene encodes CDR1 DFQATT and CDR2 SNEGSKA (reference sequence). CDR3 length equals 14 residues. CDR3 sequence (DNA): TGCAGTGCTAGGGACCAAGGGAGTGCCTACGAGCAGTACTTC. As protein: CSARDQGSAYEQYF.

This clonotype was seen more than once but under ten times. The chain carries TRBV24-1 and TRBJ2-5, with 10 bases that match TRBD1. From germline, CDR1 is KGHDR and CDR2 SFDVKD. The V gene end was trimmed by 2 bases and the J gene end by 5 bases; junction bases not matched to a gene: 10. CDR3 length: 17 residues. The CDR3 nucleotides are TGTGCCACCAGTGATTCCGGGACAGGGGATTACTTCGAGACCCAGTACTTC. Protein product: CATSDSGTGDYFETQYF.

V gene TRBV20-1 combines with J gene TRBJ2-1, with 14 bases fitting TRBD2. In germline, CDR1 is DFQATT, CDR2 SNEGSKA (reference sequence). V trimming: 6 bases; J trimming: 14 bases; junction bases outside the gene matches: 18. This CDR3 comprises 16 residues. The CDR3 region has the DNA TGCAGTGCAACAAGACCGGGACTAGCGGGGGTAATGAGTGAGTTCTTC. Protein: CSATRPGLAGVMSEFF.

This rearrangement joins TRBV27 to TRBJ2-1; TRBD1 agrees at 9 bases. This CDR3 has 15 amino acids. Trimming cost V 7 bases and J 4 bases; bases outside gene matches: 8. Germline V CDR1 and CDR2: MNHEY, SMNVEV (reference sequence). CDR3 nucleotide sequence: TGTGCCAGCAATCGACAGGGGGAGAGGTACAATGAGCAGTTCTTC. This translates into CASNRQGERYNEQFF.

Regarding this clonotype: One base away lies a much larger clone, so this may be a sequencing read error. This chain connects TRBV7-2 to TRBJ2-5; tentatively, D is TRBD2 (5 bases). The CDR3 is made up of 15 amino acids. Germline CDR1 is SGHTA and CDR2 is FQGNSA. The germline V and J ends were trimmed by 1 base and 11 bases, with 20 bases remaining between them. The CDR3 spells CASSLGAGPRNEQYF. The CDR3, as DNA: TGTGCCAGCAGCTTAGGTGCGGGCCCTAGAAATGAGCAGTACTTC.

This clonotype was recorded a few times. The rearrangement links TRBV6-5 to TRBJ2-4; D not certain. V dropped 2 bases and J dropped 0 bases, with 17 bases sitting between them. The CDR3 has 18 residues. Per the germline V gene, CDR1 is MNHEY and CDR2 is SVGAGI. The CDR3 sequence: CASSYKKTAPLAKNIQYF. The CDR3 DNA is TGTGCCAGCAGTTACAAAAAGACTGCTCCTCTAGCCAAAAACATTCAGTACTTC.

With regard to this clonotype: This may be a read error: a much more frequent sequence differs by one nucleotide. The rearrangement uses TRBV9 and TRBJ2-5, with 9 nucleotides matching TRBD2. The CDR3 is made up of 15 amino acids. CDR1 is SGDLS and CDR2 is YYNGEE in the germline V gene. The chain's CDR3 is CASSVEAGGGETLYF. CDR3 nucleotide sequence: TGTGCCAGCAGCGTGGAAGCGGGGGGAGGAGAGACCCTGTACTTC.

This chain connects TRBV2 to TRBJ1-5; maybe TRBD1 (5 bases). Germline loops: CDR1 SNHLY, CDR2 FYNNEI. The CDR3 extends over 13 amino acids. The germline V and J ends were trimmed by 5 bases and 7 bases, with 12 bases remaining between them. CDR3 bases: TGTGCCAGCAGTTCTAACTGGGGGCAGCCCCAGCATTTT. This gives the protein CASSSNWGQPQHF. Together with reference TRBV2 and TRBJ1-5, the CDR3 gives the full variable domain: EPEVTQTPSHQVTQMGQEVILRCVPISNHLYFYWYRQILGQKVEFLVSFYNNEISEKSEIFDDQFSVERPDGSNFTLKIRSTKLEDSAMYFCASSSNWGQPQHFGDGTRLSIL.

CDR3 sequence (DNA): TGTGCCAGCAGACAGGAGGACATTCAGTACTTC. Its protein is CASRQEDIQYF. The chain combines TRBV2 with TRBJ2-7; D possibly uses TRBD1 or TRBD2 (5 bases each). The DNA end lines up better with TRBJ2-4; the J call may be wrong. Germline V gene data show CDR1 as SNHLY and CDR2 as FYNNEI. The CDR3 has 11 amino acids.

This clonotype occurred once. The chain recombines TRBV6-5 with TRBJ2-1; a weak D match, TRBD1 (6 bases). This CDR3 has 15 residues. Germline V lookup: CDR1 MNHEY, CDR2 SVGAGI. Deletions cut 6 bases from V and 10 bases from J, with 22 bases between. The CDR3 here is CASRNTGTPTYEQFF. CDR3 DNA: TGTGCCAGCAGGAATACCGGGACACCCACCTACGAGCAGTTCTTC.

The rearrangement joins TRBV15 to TRBJ2-7, with D unclear. This CDR3 is 15 amino acids long. Germline CDR1 and CDR2: LNHNV and YYDKDF (reference sequence). The V end lost 5 bases, the J end lost 1 base, and 15 bases lay between the germline ends. The CDR3 nucleotides are TGTGCCACCAGCGCCCGGGCGGAGCCTTCCTACGAGCAGTACTTC. It codes for CATSARAEPSYEQYF.

The chain has TRBV6-1 and TRBJ1-2; no clear D gene. Germline V gene sequence: CDR1 MNHNS, CDR2 SASEGT. Trimming cost V 0 bases and J 8 bases, with 10 bases left between them. The CDR3 is made up of 13 amino acids. CDR3 nucleotides: TGTGCCAGCAGTGAAGCTGAGGTGCGGGGCTACACCTTC. This translates into CASSEAEVRGYTF.

This clonotype was seen a few times. The chain links TRBV4-2 to TRBJ2-2; D is uncertain. V was cut by 3 bases and J by 6 bases, with 8 bases left in between. The V gene's germline CDR1 is LGHNA and CDR2 YNFKEQ. The CDR3 is 13 amino acids. CDR3 in DNA: TGTGCCAGCAGCCAGGATGAAGCCGGGGAGCTGTTTTTT. Protein sequence: CASSQDEAGELFF.

V gene TRBV6-6 combines with J gene TRBJ2-3, with D maybe TRBD1 (6 bases). The ends were cut back, 6 bases at V and 2 bases at J, with 21 bases in the middle. The CDR3 has 17 residues. CDR1 is MNHNY, CDR2 SVGAGI, per germline (reference sequence). CDR3 sequence (DNA): TGTGCCAGCAGACCCCGGGGAACAGGGAGCCCCACAGATACGCAGTATTTT. This sequence encodes CASRPRGTGSPTDTQYF.

This clonotype was observed a handful of times. The J gene is TRBJ1-2, the V gene TRBV6-5; D unclear. The germline CDR1 and CDR2 sequences are MNHEY and SVGAGI. The V end was cut by 4 bases, the J end by 4 bases, with 10 bases between. There are 13 residues in the CDR3. CDR3 sequence: CASSFGYSYGYTF. In DNA form, the CDR3 reads TGTGCCAGCAGTTTCGGGTACAGCTATGGCTACACCTTC.

The chain carries TRBV20-1 and TRBJ1-2; TRBD1 agrees at 10 bases. The germline CDR1 and CDR2 sequences are DFQATT and SNEGSKA (reference sequence). This CDR3 is 16 amino acids long. V shed 0 bases and J 4 bases; nucleotides not matched to a gene: 8. DNA for the CDR3: TGCAGTGCTAGAGATGACAGGGGGCCCAACGGCTATGGCTACACCTTC. Translating it yields CSARDDRGPNGYGYTF.